The subject of this entry is one T cell receptor beta chain. The record originates from a study of shared clonotypes between healthy human individuals. The V gene's germline CDR1 is PRHDT and CDR2 FYEKMQ (reference sequence). The CDR3 length is 17 residues. With 7 bases clipped from V and 0 bases from J, the junction kept 8 bases outside the gene matches. The repertoire was sequenced with immunoSEQ multiplex PCR; TCRdb's copy has only in-frame clones and lacks some. The sample includes approximately 530,000 clones, roughly 95% seen only once; the top ten take about 0.067%. The chain has TRBV13 and TRBJ2-6, with 8 bases identical to TRBD1. The sequencing sample was made of naive CD4+ T cells sorted from blood. The subset was: CD45RA+ positively selected. The source is a woman aged 25 to 39 in good health. Here the CDR3 reads CASTPTGDSSGANVLTF. CDR3 nucleotide sequence: TGTGCCAGCACCCCGACAGGGGACTCCTCTGGGGCCAACGTCCTGACTTTC.